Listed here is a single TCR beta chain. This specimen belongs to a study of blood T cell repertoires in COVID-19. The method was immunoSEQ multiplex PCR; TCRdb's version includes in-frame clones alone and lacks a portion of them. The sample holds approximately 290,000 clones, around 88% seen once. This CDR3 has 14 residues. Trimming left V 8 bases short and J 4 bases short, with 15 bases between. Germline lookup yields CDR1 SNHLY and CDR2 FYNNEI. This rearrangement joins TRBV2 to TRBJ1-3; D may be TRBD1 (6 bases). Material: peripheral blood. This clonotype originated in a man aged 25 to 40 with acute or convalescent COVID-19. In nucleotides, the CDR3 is TGTGCCAGCTTTAGGACAGAAGCAGGAAACACCATATATTTT. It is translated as CASFRTEAGNTIYF.